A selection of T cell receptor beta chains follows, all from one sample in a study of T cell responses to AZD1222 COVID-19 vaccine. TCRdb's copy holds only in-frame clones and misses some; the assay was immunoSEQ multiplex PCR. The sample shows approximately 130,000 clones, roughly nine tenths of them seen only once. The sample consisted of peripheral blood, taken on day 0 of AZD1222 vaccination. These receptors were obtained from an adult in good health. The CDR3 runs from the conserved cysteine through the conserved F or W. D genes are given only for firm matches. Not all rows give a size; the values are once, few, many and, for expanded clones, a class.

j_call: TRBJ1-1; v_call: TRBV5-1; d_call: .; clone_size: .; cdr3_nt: TGCGCCAGCAGCCTGGACACTAACACTGAAGCTTTCTTT; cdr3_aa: CASSLDTNTEAFF
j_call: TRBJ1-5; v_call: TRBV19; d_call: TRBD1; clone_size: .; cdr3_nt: TGTGCCAGTAGTATGCGGGGACAGTCCAATCAGCCCCAGCATTTT; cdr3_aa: CASSMRGQSNQPQHF
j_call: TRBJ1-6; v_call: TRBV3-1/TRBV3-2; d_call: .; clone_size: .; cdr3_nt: TGTGCCAGCAGCCAAGGGGCAGCTGTTAATTCACCCCTCCACTTT; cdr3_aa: CASSQGAAVNSPLHF
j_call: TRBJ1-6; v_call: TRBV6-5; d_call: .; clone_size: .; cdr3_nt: TGTGCCAGCAGTTACCGAGAGGGGAGTTCACCCCTCCACTTT; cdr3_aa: CASSYREGSSPLHF
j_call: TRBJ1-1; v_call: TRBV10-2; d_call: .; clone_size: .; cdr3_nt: TGCGCCAGCAGTGAATCGCGGCTGTGGGGCACTGAAGCTTTCTTT; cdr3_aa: CASSESRLWGTEAFF
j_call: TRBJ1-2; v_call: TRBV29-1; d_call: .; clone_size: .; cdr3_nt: TGCAGCGTTGAAGACGGGTTAGCTAACTATGGCTACACCTTC; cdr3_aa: CSVEDGLANYGYTF
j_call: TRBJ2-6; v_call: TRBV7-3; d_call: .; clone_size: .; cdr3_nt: TGTGCCAGCAGCTTTACGGGGGCCAACGTCCTGACTTTC; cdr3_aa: CASSFTGANVLTF
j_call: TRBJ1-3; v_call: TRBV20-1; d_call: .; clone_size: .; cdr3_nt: TGCAGTGCTAGTCACCGGGTCTCTGGAAACACCATATATTTT; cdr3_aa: CSASHRVSGNTIYF
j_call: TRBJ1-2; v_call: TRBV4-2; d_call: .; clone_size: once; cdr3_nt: TGTGCCAGCAGCCAAGATCAGAAGGGGGATTATGGCTACACCTTC; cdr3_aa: CASSQDQKGDYGYTF
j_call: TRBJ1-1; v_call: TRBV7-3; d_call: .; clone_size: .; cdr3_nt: TGTGCCAGCAGCTTACGGGGGGAAGGATACACTGAAGCTTTCTTT; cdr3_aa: CASSLRGEGYTEAFF
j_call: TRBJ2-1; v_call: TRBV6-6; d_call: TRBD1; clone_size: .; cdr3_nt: TGTGCCAGCAGTTACTCGGGACAGATGTACAATGAGCAGTTCTTC; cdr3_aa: CASSYSGQMYNEQFF
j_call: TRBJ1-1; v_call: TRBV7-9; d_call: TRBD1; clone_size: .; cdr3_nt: TGTGCCAGCAGCTCCCGGGGACAGGTGAACACTGAAGCTTTCTTT; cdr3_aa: CASSSRGQVNTEAFF